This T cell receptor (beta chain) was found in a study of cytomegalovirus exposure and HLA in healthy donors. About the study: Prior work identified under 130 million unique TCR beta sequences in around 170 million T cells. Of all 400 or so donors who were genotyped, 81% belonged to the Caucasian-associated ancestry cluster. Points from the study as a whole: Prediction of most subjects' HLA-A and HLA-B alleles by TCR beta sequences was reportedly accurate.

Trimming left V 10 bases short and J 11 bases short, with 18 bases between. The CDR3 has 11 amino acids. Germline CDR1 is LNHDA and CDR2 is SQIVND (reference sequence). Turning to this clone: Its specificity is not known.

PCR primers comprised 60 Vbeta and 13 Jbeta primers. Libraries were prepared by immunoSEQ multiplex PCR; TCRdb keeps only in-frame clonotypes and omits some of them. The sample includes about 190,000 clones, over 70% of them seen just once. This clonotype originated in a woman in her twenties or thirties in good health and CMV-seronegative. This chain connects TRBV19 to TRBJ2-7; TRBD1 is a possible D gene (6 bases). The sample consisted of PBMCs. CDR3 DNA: TGTGCCACCCGACAGGCCCAGCGAGAGTACTTC. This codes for CATRQAQREYF.